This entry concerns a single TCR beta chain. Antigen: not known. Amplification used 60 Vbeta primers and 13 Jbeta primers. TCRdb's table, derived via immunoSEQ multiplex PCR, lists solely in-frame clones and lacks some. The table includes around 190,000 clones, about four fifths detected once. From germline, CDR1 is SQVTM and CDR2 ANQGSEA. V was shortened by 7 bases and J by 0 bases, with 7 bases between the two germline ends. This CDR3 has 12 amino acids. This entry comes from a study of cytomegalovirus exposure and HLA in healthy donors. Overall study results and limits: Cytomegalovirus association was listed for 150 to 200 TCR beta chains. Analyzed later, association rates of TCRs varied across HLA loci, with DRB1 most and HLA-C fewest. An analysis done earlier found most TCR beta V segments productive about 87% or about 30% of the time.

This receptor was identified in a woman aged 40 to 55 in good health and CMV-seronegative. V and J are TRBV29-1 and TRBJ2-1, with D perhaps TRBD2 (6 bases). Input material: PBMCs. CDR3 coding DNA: TGCAGCGGGACTAACTCCTACAATGAGCAGTTCTTC. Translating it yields CSGTNSYNEQFF.